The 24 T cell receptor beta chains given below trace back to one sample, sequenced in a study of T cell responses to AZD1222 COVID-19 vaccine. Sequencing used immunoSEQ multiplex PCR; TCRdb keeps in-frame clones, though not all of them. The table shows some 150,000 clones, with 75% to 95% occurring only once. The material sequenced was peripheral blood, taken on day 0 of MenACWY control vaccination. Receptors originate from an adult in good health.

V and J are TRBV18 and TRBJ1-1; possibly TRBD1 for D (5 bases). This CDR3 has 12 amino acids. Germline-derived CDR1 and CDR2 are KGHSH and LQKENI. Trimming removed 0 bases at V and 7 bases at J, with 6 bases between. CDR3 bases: TGTGCCAGCTCACCACCAGGGGTTGAAGCTTTCTTT. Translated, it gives CASSPPGVEAFF.

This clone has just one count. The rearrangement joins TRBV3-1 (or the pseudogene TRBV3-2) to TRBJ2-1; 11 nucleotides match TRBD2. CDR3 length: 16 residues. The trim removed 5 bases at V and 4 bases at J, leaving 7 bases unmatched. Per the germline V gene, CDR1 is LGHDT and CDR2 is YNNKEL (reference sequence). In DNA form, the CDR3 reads TGTGCCAGCAGCAGACTAGCGGGGAGGGTATACAATGAGCAGTTCTTC. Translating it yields CASSRLAGRVYNEQFF.

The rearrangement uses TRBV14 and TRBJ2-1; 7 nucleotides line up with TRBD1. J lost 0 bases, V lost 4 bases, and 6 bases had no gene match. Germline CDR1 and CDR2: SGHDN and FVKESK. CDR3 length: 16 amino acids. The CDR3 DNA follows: TGTGCCAGCAGCCCACGACAGGGCTTCTCCTACAATGAGCAGTTCTTC. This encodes CASSPRQGFSYNEQFF.

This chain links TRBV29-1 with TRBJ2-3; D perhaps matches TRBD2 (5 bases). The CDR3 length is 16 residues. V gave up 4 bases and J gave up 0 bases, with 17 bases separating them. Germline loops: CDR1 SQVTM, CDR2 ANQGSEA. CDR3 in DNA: TGCAGCGTTGGACTAATCACAGCCCCTAGCACAGATACGCAGTATTTT. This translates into CSVGLITAPSTDTQYF.

The CDR3 is CAIKSGSSYEQYF. The CDR3 region has the DNA TGTGCCATCAAAAGCGGGAGCTCCTACGAGCAGTACTTC. This chain connects TRBV10-3 to TRBJ2-7, with 8 bases identical to TRBD2. There are 13 residues in the CDR3. V gave up 7 bases and J gave up 0 bases; unmatched junction bases: 2. Germline V CDR1 and CDR2: ENHRY, SYGVKD.

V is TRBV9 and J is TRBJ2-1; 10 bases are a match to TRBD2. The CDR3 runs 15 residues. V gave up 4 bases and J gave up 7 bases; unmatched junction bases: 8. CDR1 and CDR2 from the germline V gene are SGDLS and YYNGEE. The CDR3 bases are TGTGCCAGCAGCTTAAGCGGGAGGGCCGGGAATGAGCAGTTCTTC. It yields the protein CASSLSGRAGNEQFF.

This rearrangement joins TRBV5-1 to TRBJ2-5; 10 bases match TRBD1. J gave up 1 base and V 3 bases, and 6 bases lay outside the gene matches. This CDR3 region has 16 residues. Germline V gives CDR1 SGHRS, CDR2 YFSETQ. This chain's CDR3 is CASSYGTGVSQETQYF. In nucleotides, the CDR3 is TGCGCCAGCAGCTACGGGACAGGGGTCTCCCAAGAGACCCAGTACTTC.

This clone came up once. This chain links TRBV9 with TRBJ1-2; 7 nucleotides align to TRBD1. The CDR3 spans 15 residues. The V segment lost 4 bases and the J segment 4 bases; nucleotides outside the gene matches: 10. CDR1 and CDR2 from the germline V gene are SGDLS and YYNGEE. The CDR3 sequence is CASSLRGGGGYGYTF. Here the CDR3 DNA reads TGTGCCAGCAGCCTCCGGGGAGGGGGCGGCTATGGCTACACCTTC.

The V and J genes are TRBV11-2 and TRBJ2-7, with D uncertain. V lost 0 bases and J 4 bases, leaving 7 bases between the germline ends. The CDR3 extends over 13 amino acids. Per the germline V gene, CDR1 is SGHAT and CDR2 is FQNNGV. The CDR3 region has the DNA TGTGCCAGCAGCTTAGATATGGCTTACGAGCAGTACTTC. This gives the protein CASSLDMAYEQYF. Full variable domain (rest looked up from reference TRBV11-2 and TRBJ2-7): EAGVAQSPRYKIIEKRQSVAFWCNPISGHATLYWYQQILGQGPKLLIQFQNNGVVDDSQLPKDRFSAERLKGVDSTLKIQPAKLEDSAVYLCASSLDMAYEQYFGPGTRLTVT.

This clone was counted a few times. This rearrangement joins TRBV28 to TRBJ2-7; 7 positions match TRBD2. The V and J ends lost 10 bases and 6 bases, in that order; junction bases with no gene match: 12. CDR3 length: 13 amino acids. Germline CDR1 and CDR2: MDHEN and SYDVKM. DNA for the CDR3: TGTGCCACCAAGCGGGACCCTAGGACCGAGCAGTACTTC. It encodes CATKRDPRTEQYF.

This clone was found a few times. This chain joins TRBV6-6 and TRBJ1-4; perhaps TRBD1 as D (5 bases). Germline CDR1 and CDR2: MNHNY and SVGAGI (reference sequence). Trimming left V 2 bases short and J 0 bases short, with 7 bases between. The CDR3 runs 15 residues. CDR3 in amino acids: CASSYGGATNEKLFF. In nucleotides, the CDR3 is TGTGCCAGCAGTTACGGGGGAGCAACTAATGAAAAACTGTTTTTT.

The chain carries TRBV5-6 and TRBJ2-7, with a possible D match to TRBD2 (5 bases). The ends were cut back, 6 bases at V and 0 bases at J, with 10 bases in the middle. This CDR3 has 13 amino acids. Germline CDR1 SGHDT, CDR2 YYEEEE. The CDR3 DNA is TGTGCCAGCACCCACAGCGGCTCCTACGAGCAGTACTTC. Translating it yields CASTHSGSYEQYF.

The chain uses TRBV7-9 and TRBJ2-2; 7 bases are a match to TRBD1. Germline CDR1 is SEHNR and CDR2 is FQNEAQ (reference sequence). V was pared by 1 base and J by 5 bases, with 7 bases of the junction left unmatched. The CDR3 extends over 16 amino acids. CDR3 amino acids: CASSLDRGFVTGELFF. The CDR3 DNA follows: TGTGCCAGCAGCTTAGACAGGGGCTTTGTAACCGGGGAGCTGTTTTTT.

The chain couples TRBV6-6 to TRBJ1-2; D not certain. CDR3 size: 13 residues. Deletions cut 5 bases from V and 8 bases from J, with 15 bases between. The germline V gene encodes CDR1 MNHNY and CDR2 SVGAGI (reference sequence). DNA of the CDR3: TGTGCCAGCAGTCCATGGCCCTCAGAGGGCTACACCTTC. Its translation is CASSPWPSEGYTF.

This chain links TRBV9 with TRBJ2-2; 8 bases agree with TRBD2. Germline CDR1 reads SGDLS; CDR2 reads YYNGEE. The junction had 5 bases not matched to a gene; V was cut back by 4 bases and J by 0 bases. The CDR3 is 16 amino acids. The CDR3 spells CASSISAGANTGELFF. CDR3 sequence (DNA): TGTGCCAGCAGCATCTCAGCGGGGGCGAACACCGGGGAGCTGTTTTTT.

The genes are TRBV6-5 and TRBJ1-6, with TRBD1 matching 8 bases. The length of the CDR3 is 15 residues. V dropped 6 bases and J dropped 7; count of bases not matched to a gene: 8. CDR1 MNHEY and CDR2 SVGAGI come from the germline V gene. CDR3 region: CASRKNRGENSPLHF. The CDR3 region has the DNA TGTGCCAGCAGAAAAAACAGGGGGGAGAATTCACCCCTCCACTTT.

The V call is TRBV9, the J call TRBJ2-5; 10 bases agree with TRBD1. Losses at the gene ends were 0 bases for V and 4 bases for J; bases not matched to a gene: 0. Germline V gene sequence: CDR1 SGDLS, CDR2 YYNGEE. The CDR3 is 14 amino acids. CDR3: CASSVGQGAETQYF. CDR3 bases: TGTGCCAGCAGCGTAGGACAGGGGGCAGAGACCCAGTACTTC.

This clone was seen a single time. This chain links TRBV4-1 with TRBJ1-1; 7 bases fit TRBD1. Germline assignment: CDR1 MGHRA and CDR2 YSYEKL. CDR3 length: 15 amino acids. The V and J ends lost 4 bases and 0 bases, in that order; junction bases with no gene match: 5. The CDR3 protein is CASSPPGTVNTEAFF. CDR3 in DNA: TGCGCCAGCAGCCCTCCCGGGACAGTGAACACTGAAGCTTTCTTT.

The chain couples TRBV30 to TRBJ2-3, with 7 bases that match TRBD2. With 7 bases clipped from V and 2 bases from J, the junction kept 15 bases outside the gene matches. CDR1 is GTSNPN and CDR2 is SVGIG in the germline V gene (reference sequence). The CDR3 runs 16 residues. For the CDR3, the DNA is TGTGCCTTCAATCCGTCCACTAGCGATCACACAGATACGCAGTATTTT. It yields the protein CAFNPSTSDHTDTQYF.

The CDR3 loop is CASSDPTTGQMNTEAFF. CDR3 in DNA: TGTGCCAGCAGCGACCCGACGACGGGACAGATGAACACTGAAGCTTTCTTT. The chain has TRBV9 and TRBJ1-1; 7 bases align to TRBD1. This CDR3 has 17 residues. Germline CDR1 is SGDLS and CDR2 is YYNGEE. Trimming took 3 bases from V and 0 from J; bases not matched to a gene: 11.

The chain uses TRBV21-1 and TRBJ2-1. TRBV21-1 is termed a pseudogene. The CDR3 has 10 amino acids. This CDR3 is CASSRDEQFF. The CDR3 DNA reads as TGTGCCAGCAGCAGGGATGAGCAGTTCTTC.

This chain's CDR3 is CASSEEGQASWAQHF. The CDR3 DNA is TGTGCCAGCAGTGAGGAGGGACAGGCGAGCTGGGCCCAGCATTTT. The chain carries TRBV6-1 and TRBJ1-5; TRBD1 matches at 8 bases. Germline V gene sequence: CDR1 MNHNS, CDR2 SASEGT. This CDR3 comprises 15 residues. Unmatched junction bases numbered 12, after V lost 3 bases and J lost 11 bases.

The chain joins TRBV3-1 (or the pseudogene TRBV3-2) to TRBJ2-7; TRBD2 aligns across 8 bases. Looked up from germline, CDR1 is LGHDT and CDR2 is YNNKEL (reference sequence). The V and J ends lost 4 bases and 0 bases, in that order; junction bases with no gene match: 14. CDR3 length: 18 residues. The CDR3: CASSPPPCPGTSSYEQYF. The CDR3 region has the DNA TGTGCCAGCAGCCCACCCCCCTGCCCAGGGACTAGCTCCTACGAGCAGTACTTC.

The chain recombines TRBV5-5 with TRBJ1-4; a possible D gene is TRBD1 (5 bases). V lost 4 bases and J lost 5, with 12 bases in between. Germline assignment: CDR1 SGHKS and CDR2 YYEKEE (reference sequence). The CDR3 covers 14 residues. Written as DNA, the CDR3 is TGTGCCAGCAGCGAGACGGACAAGAATGAAAAACTGTTTTTT. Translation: CASSETDKNEKLFF. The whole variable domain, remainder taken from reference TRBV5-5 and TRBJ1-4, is DAGVTQSPTHLIKTRGQQVTLRCSPISGHKSVSWYQQVLGQGPQFIFQYYEKEERGRGNFPDRFSARQFPNYSSELNVNALLLGDSALYLCASSETDKNEKLFFGSGTQLSVL.